This T cell receptor (beta chain) was sequenced in a study of T cell repertoires in cytomegalovirus infection. This clonotype was seen a few times. Its antigen is not known. Germline assignment: CDR1 SGHNT and CDR2 YYREEE (reference sequence). Germline trimming cut 1 base from V and 8 bases from J; bases unmatched to any gene: 8. This CDR3 comprises 14 residues. TCRdb reprocessed the reads with MiXCR, giving one entry per CDR3 protein. The sample holds more than 500,000 distinct CDR3 sequences, approximately 15% seen once. Overall study results and limits: Totalled public TCR beta family frequency picked out people who carried CMV plus the relevant HLA. CMV-specific TCR beta clonotypes restricted by HLA-C dominated the ex vivo response.

This chain joins TRBV5-4 and TRBJ1-2; the match to TRBD1 covers 7 bases. Sequences were obtained from CD8+ T cells from PBMCs. The TCR originated in a human donor in good health (CMV status not recorded). Some clones in this sample may be carry-over from other donors' samples. CDR3 region: CASSLYTGAQGYTF. CDR3 coding DNA: TGTGCCAGCAGCTTGTATACAGGGGCGCAAGGCTACACCTTC.